This passage covers 21 T cell receptor beta chains from one sample sequenced in a study of OX40 agonist ivuxolimab in advanced cancers. Profiling relied on immunoSEQ multiplex PCR, and the TCRdb table lists in-frame clones only, not all of them. This sample has 95,000 to 100,000 clones, with 84% found just once. The sequencing here drew on CD4+ or CD8+ T cells sorted from blood, taken in a trial of the OX40 agonist ivuxolimab. The receptors were gathered from an adult with an advanced solid tumor such as melanoma, head and neck, liver or kidney cancer.

This clone was observed a few times. V and J are TRBV7-2 and TRBJ2-3; D not resolved. The ends were cut back, 2 bases at V and 3 bases at J, with 0 bases in the middle. There are 11 residues in the CDR3. The germline V gene has CDR1 SGHTA and CDR2 FQGNSA. CDR3: CASSLTDTQYF. The CDR3 DNA reads TGTGCCAGCAGCTTAACAGATACGCAGTATTTT.

The gene calls are TRBV2 and TRBJ1-4; 8 bases align to TRBD1. With V trimmed by 6 bases and J by 0 bases, 9 bases remained unmatched. CDR3 size: 17 residues. Per the germline V gene, CDR1 is SNHLY and CDR2 is FYNNEI. CDR3 loop: CASRGLDRGATNEKLFF. CDR3 DNA: TGTGCCAGCAGAGGGCTCGACAGGGGTGCAACTAATGAAAAACTGTTTTTT.

The chain combines TRBV6-1 with TRBJ1-2, with TRBD1 as a possible D gene (6 bases). Germline CDR1 and CDR2: MNHNS and SASEGT. The CDR3 has 15 amino acids. V gave up 6 bases and J gave up 1 base, with 15 bases separating them. CDR3 nucleotides: TGTGCCAGCAGATTATCGGACAGCCTTAACTATGGCTACACCTTC. Amino acids: CASRLSDSLNYGYTF.

V gene TRBV6-1 combines with J gene TRBJ1-5; D remains ambiguous. This CDR3 comprises 14 residues. V dropped 4 bases and J dropped 4 bases, with 11 bases sitting between them. CDR1 and CDR2 (germline): MNHNS, SASEGT. The CDR3 spells CASSGSWKNQPQHF. The CDR3 nucleotides read TGTGCCAGCAGTGGGAGTTGGAAGAATCAGCCCCAGCATTTT.

This chain links TRBV2 with TRBJ2-7; D possibly uses TRBD1 or TRBD2 (6 bases each). The CDR3 runs 14 residues. Germline CDR1 SNHLY, CDR2 FYNNEI. Deletions cut 8 bases from V and 2 bases from J, with 16 bases between. The CDR3 spells CASSEGGPPYEQYF. The CDR3 DNA reads TGTGCCAGCTCCGAAGGGGGGCCGCCCTACGAGCAGTACTTC.

This chain joins TRBV7-9 and TRBJ2-1; D may be TRBD1 (5 bases). Deletions cut 6 bases from V and 8 bases from J, with 14 bases between. The CDR3 totals 13 residues. Germline V gene sequence: CDR1 SEHNR, CDR2 FQNEAQ (reference sequence). The CDR3 sequence is CASRGQRGDEQFF. For the CDR3, the DNA is TGTGCCAGCAGAGGACAAAGAGGAGATGAGCAGTTCTTC.

The sample holds a few counts of this clone. The CDR3 nucleotides are TGCGCCAGCAGCTTGGAGGACAGCCCTTATCGCTACACCTTC. Amino acid sequence: CASSLEDSPYRYTF. This rearrangement joins TRBV5-1 to TRBJ1-2, with D perhaps TRBD1 (6 bases). V was clipped by 0 bases and J by 9 bases, with 15 bases between them. This CDR3 is 14 amino acids long. The V gene's germline CDR1 is SGHRS and CDR2 YFSETQ.

In its sample, this clone was seen a few times. The rearrangement uses TRBV5-1 and TRBJ2-7; 7 positions agree with TRBD2. Germline V gene sequence: CDR1 SGHRS, CDR2 YFSETQ. V was clipped by 0 bases and J by 6 bases; unmatched bases: 6. The length of the CDR3 is 14 residues. The CDR3 spells CASSLASSSGEQYF. The CDR3 DNA reads TGCGCCAGCAGCTTGGCCTCGTCTAGCGGCGAGCAGTACTTC.

The chain employs TRBV18 and TRBJ2-5, with 8 bases fitting TRBD1. The CDR3 has 12 amino acids. Germline CDR1 is KGHSH and CDR2 is LQKENI. With 5 bases clipped from V and 5 bases from J, the junction kept 1 base outside the gene matches. The DNA of the CDR3 is TGTGCCAGCTCAGCAGGGGGCGAGACCCAGTACTTC. This codes for CASSAGGETQYF.

The rearrangement joins TRBV7-8 to TRBJ2-1, with 12 bases lining up with TRBD2. CDR3 length: 15 residues. The V segment lost 5 bases and the J segment 6 bases; nucleotides outside the gene matches: 5. Germline V gives CDR1 SGHVS, CDR2 FQNEAQ. CDR3 DNA: TGTGCCAGCAGCCTACCGGGACTAGCGGGCAATGAGCAGTTCTTC. It yields the protein CASSLPGLAGNEQFF.

The chain has TRBV7-3 and TRBJ1-1, with D tentatively TRBD1 (5 bases). Trimming shortened V by 5 bases and J by 3 bases, and 10 bases separated the two germline ends. Germline-derived CDR1 and CDR2 are SGHTA and FQGTGA. The CDR3 consists of 13 residues. The CDR3 coding sequence is TGTGCCAGCAGCCAAGACAGAGACACTGAAGCTTTCTTT. Translation gives CASSQDRDTEAFF. Looking up the rest from reference TRBV7-3 and TRBJ1-1 gives the full variable domain: GAGVSQTPSNKVTEKGKYVELRCDPISGHTALYWYRQSLGQGPEFLIYFQGTGAADDSGLPNDRFFAVRPEGSVSTLKIQRTERGDSAVYLCASSQDRDTEAFFGQGTRLTVV.

The CDR3 DNA sequence: TGTGCCAGCCCTGGTTTGTTGGATACGCAGTATTTT. Its translation is CASPGLLDTQYF. The chain carries TRBV6-4 and TRBJ2-3; D unclear. There are 12 residues in the CDR3. The germline gives CDR1 MRHNA, CDR2 SNTAGT. V was shortened by 8 bases and J by 6 bases, with 12 bases between the two germline ends.

The chain has TRBV11-2 and TRBJ2-7; D remains unclear. Germline V gene sequence: CDR1 SGHAT, CDR2 FQNNGV. Trimming removed 5 bases from V and 2 bases from J, with 10 bases in between. The CDR3 length is 13 residues. Here the CDR3 DNA reads TGTGCCAGCAGCCACGACGTAACCTACGAGCAGTACTTC. This encodes CASSHDVTYEQYF.

The chain combines TRBV5-1 with TRBJ2-6; no definite D call. V was shortened by 4 bases and J by 0 bases, with 8 bases between the two germline ends. The CDR3 has 15 amino acids. Germline CDR1 and CDR2: SGHRS and YFSETQ. The CDR3 region is CASSMTYSGANVLTF. The DNA for the CDR3 is TGCGCCAGCAGCATGACCTACTCTGGGGCCAACGTCCTGACTTTC.

The chain uses TRBV6-5 and TRBJ1-5; D is ambiguous. CDR1 is MNHEY and CDR2 is SVGAGI in the germline V gene. The CDR3 length is 13 residues. V dropped 2 bases and J dropped 5 bases, with 7 bases sitting between them. The CDR3 DNA is TGTGCCAGCAGTTACACTGGGGATCAGCCCCAGCATTTT. Translated: CASSYTGDQPQHF.

V and J are TRBV2 and TRBJ2-3, with 7 bases that match TRBD1. Per germline, CDR1 SNHLY and CDR2 FYNNEI. The CDR3 extends over 14 amino acids. The ends lost 4 bases at V and 2 bases at J; junction bases unmatched: 3. The CDR3, as DNA: TGTGCCAGCAGTGGACAGGGCCTCACAGATACGCAGTATTTT. Its translation: CASSGQGLTDTQYF.

This chain joins TRBV21-1 and TRBJ1-1. TRBV21-1 is recorded as a pseudogene. The CDR3 length is 13 residues. CDR3 residues: CASSNGGVGEAFF. As DNA, the CDR3 is TGTGCCAGCAGCAACGGGGGAGTCGGTGAAGCTTTCTTT.

The rearrangement joins TRBV25-1 to TRBJ1-1, with D unclear. CDR3 length: 11 amino acids. V was shortened by 4 bases and J by 2 bases, with 2 bases between the two germline ends. The germline CDR1 and CDR2 sequences are MGHDK and SYGVNS. This CDR3 is CASSVNTEAFF. CDR3 in DNA: TGTGCCAGCAGTGTTAACACTGAAGCTTTCTTT.

Only one count was recorded for this clone. The chain uses TRBV6-1 and TRBJ1-3; D possibly corresponds to TRBD1 (5 bases). Germline CDR1 is MNHNS and CDR2 is SASEGT. CDR3 length: 15 amino acids. Between the trimmed V and J ends, which lost 9 bases and 2 bases, there was a span of 17 bases. CDR3 DNA: TGTGCCAGTTCCACCCCGGACAAAGCTGGAAACACCATATATTTT. It is translated as CASSTPDKAGNTIYF.

V usage is TRBV6-1 and J usage is TRBJ2-5; D is unclear. With 4 bases removed from V and 2 bases from J, the gap between germline ends came to 5 bases. From germline, CDR1 is MNHNS and CDR2 SASEGT. The CDR3 is 12 residues long. The CDR3 DNA reads TGTGCCAGCAGTGCTACACAAGAGACCCAGTACTTC. Protein: CASSATQETQYF.

CDR3 sequence (DNA): TGCGCCAGCAGCCCGGCGCGGAAGGCGGAAGAGCAGTACTTC. Protein: CASSPARKAEEQYF. The genes are TRBV5-1 and TRBJ2-7; D is unclear. V shed 4 bases and J shed 7 bases, with 18 bases lying between them. CDR1 and CDR2 (germline): SGHRS, YFSETQ. The CDR3 extends over 14 amino acids.